The subject of this entry is one T cell receptor (beta chain). The sample comes from a study of T cell changes during pregnancy in multiple sclerosis. Trimming left V 1 base short and J 2 bases short, with 8 bases between. Germline lookup yields CDR1 LNHNV and CDR2 YYDKDF (reference sequence). This CDR3 is 14 amino acids long. The repertoire was sequenced with immunoSEQ multiplex PCR; TCRdb's copy has only in-frame clones and lacks some. The table shows about 100,000 clones, with 92% occurring only once. The chain carries TRBV15 and TRBJ1-2; no definite D call. Here the sequenced sample was peripheral blood, taken after pregnancy. This clonotype originated in a female donor with multiple sclerosis, enrolled in a pregnancy study. The DNA for the CDR3 is TGTGCCACCAGCAGAGGGCCCGGGAACTATGGCTACACCTTC. Encoded protein: CATSRGPGNYGYTF.